This T cell receptor (beta chain) came from a study of blood T cell repertoires in COVID-19. In the study overall: Acute and convalescent COVID-19 samples came from the United States, Italy and Spain. T cells, B-cell-depleted T cells, or PBMCs supplied cDNA or gDNA.

V was clipped by 3 bases and J by 4 bases; unmatched bases: 8. CDR3 length: 15 amino acids. The V gene's germline CDR1 is MNHNS and CDR2 SASEGT. TCRdb's table, derived via immunoSEQ multiplex PCR, lists solely in-frame clones and lacks some. The sample contains about 140,000 clones, under 90% of which appear only once. The V and J genes are TRBV6-1 and TRBJ1-2; 7 bases fit TRBD1. This receptor was taken from a human donor in a cohort sampled during active COVID-19. Specimen: peripheral blood. The CDR3 here is CASSDYRQGGYGYTF. The CDR3 nucleotides are TGTGCCAGCAGTGATTATAGACAGGGCGGCTATGGCTACACCTTC.